The sequence of this T cell receptor (beta chain) was determined in a study of beta chain features in type 1 diabetes. cDNA synthesis used the whole RNA isolate, giving expressed TCRB sequences. Clones were read by immunoSEQ multiplex PCR, and TCRdb kept only the in-frame ones, dropping some. Of a few hundred thousand clones detected, roughly 16% appear once; the ten largest clones hold under 0.02%. On this clone itself: The antigen is undetermined.

Overall study findings and caveats: PCR, the amplification step, might favor shorter templates, equally in patients and controls. Possibly, sequencing cDNA over-represented cells that had high TCR expression levels.

This CDR3 region has 14 residues. Germline CDR1 is SGHTA and CDR2 is FQGNSA. V was cut by 0 bases and J by 4 bases, with 9 bases left in between. The chain recombines TRBV7-2 with TRBJ1-2; D unresolved. The origin of this receptor is a woman aged 18-29 years in good health. The source material was naive CD4+ T cells from blood. Here the CDR3 reads CASSLAAASYGYTF. The CDR3 DNA sequence: TGTGCCAGCAGCTTAGCGGCAGCGAGCTATGGCTACACCTTC.